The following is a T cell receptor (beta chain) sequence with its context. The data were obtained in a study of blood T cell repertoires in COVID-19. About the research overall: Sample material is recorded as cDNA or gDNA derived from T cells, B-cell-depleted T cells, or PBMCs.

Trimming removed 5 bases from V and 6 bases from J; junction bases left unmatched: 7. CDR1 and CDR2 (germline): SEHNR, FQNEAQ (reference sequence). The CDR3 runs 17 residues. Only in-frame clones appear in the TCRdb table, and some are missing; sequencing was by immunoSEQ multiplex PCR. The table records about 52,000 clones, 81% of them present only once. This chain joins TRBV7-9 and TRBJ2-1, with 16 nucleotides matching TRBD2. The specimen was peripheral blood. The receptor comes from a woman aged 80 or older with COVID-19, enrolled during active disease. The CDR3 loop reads CASSPGTSGRAVNEQFF. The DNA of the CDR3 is TGTGCCAGCAGCCCCGGGACTAGCGGGAGGGCAGTCAATGAGCAGTTCTTC. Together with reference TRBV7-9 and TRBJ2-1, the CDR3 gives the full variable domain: DTGVSQNPRHKITKRGQNVTFRCDPISEHNRLYWYRQTLGQGPEFLTYFQNEAQLEKSRLLSDRFSAERPKGSFSTLEIQRTEQGDSAMYLCASSPGTSGRAVNEQFFGPGTRLTVL.